The 26 T cell receptor beta chains reported below all come from one sample, sequenced in a study of blood T cell repertoires in COVID-19 (dated by TCRdb to 2019 to 2021). Libraries were built with the immunoSEQ multiplex PCR assay. TCRdb holds this immuneACCESS table with in-frame rearrangements only. Some clones are missing; in checked studies, unresolved V genes explain under half, and the rest has no known cause. The sample yields roughly 400,000 clones; over 75% were counted once. The ten largest make up 1.4% of the sample. The sequencing input was PBMCs or T cells enriched from blood (not recorded which). These receptors came from a woman in her late teens or twenties who had been exposed to COVID-19.

This rearrangement joins TRBV28 to TRBJ2-7, with 12 bases identical to TRBD2. Unmatched junction bases numbered 11, after V lost 5 bases and J lost 6 bases. The germline gives CDR1 MDHEN, CDR2 SYDVKM. The CDR3 is 16 amino acids. Here the CDR3 DNA reads TGTGCCAGCAGTGCGAGATTACTAGCGGGGGGAGTCGAGCAGTACTTC. Translation gives CASSARLLAGGVEQYF.

The genes are TRBV6-5 and TRBJ1-1; D uncertain. V lost 6 bases to trimming and J lost 4 bases, with 15 bases between them. Germline CDR1 is MNHEY and CDR2 is SVGAGI. The CDR3 has 14 amino acids. The CDR3 DNA sequence: TGTGCCAGCAGGGTACAGCCTACCCCCACTGAAGCTTTCTTT. This codes for CASRVQPTPTEAFF.

The rearrangement joins TRBV5-5 to TRBJ2-1, with 7 nucleotides matching TRBD2. CDR1 and CDR2 from the germline V gene are SGHKS and YYEKEE (reference sequence). Trimming at V came to 2 bases and at J to 0 bases, leaving 5 bases not matched to a gene. The CDR3 is made up of 16 amino acids. The CDR3, as DNA: TGTGCCAGCAGCTTAATAGCGGGCTACTCCTACAATGAGCAGTTCTTC. As protein: CASSLIAGYSYNEQFF.

This chain connects TRBV11-3 to TRBJ1-3; D perhaps matches TRBD1 (5 bases). Trimming took 5 bases from V and 8 from J, leaving 22 bases between them. Germline V CDR1 and CDR2: SGHNT, YENEEA. The CDR3 runs to 16 residues. The CDR3 DNA sequence: TGTGCCAGCAGCCCAGGAATTCCAGGGTCCTCGGACACCATATATTTT. Its translation: CASSPGIPGSSDTIYF.

The CDR3 region has the DNA TGTGCCAGTAGTCCTAGGGGGAATTCACCCCTCCACTTT. Translated, it gives CASSPRGNSPLHF. The genes are TRBV19 and TRBJ1-6; maybe TRBD1 (6 bases). The V gene lost 5 bases and the J gene lost 7 bases, with 9 bases spanning the gap. The CDR3 is 13 residues long. Germline assignment: CDR1 LNHDA and CDR2 SQIVND (reference sequence).

The J gene is TRBJ1-1, the V gene TRBV18; D is perhaps TRBD1 (6 bases). Trimming pared 0 bases from V and 1 base from J, leaving 9 bases between. CDR1 is KGHSH and CDR2 is LQKENI in the germline V gene. This CDR3 has 15 amino acids. CDR3 sequence (DNA): TGTGCCAGCTCACCACCGCGGGGGCCGAACACTGAAGCTTTCTTT. It yields the protein CASSPPRGPNTEAFF.

The chain joins TRBV19 to TRBJ1-5; 7 bases are a match to TRBD1. The V segment lost 10 bases and the J segment 3 bases; nucleotides outside the gene matches: 9. This CDR3 has 14 amino acids. Per the germline V gene, CDR1 is LNHDA and CDR2 is SQIVND (reference sequence). This CDR3 reads CATKTGPINQPQHF. The CDR3 nucleotides read TGTGCCACCAAGACAGGGCCCATCAATCAGCCCCAGCATTTT.

V is TRBV19 and J is TRBJ2-7; 8 positions agree with TRBD2. The CDR3 is 15 amino acids. J was trimmed by 0 bases and V by 8 bases; bases with no gene match: 9. Germline V CDR1 and CDR2: LNHDA, SQIVND (reference sequence). CDR3: CASASRSGGSYEQYF. In DNA form, the CDR3 reads TGTGCCAGTGCCTCAAGGAGCGGGGGCTCCTACGAGCAGTACTTC.

The V gene is TRBV18, the J gene TRBJ1-3, with TRBD1 matching over 8 bases. The V gene's germline CDR1 is KGHSH and CDR2 LQKENI. V gave up 10 bases and J gave up 3 bases; unmatched junction bases: 14. The CDR3 loop spans 16 amino acids. The CDR3 region is CATSGTGLLNGNTIYF. CDR3 DNA sequence: TGTGCCACATCCGGGACAGGCCTCCTGAATGGAAACACCATATATTTT.

This clone was counted once. This chain links TRBV18 with TRBJ2-7, with TRBD2 identical over 12 bases. The CDR3 is made up of 16 amino acids. The junction had 4 bases not matched to a gene; V was cut back by 4 bases and J by 0 bases. Germline-derived CDR1 and CDR2 are KGHSH and LQKENI. CDR3 region: CASSQTTSGSSYEQYF. The CDR3 bases are TGTGCCAGCTCACAAACGACTAGCGGGAGCTCCTACGAGCAGTACTTC.

The J gene is TRBJ1-5, the V gene TRBV7-2; weak D call: TRBD1 (5 bases). The V end was cut by 5 bases, the J end by 9 bases, with 14 bases between. This CDR3 is 13 amino acids long. The germline CDR1 and CDR2 sequences are SGHTA and FQGNSA. The CDR3 nucleotides read TGTGCCAGCAGCCCTACCGGGGGAGGGCCCCAGCATTTT. It translates to CASSPTGGGPQHF.

The chain employs TRBV27 and TRBJ2-7; 9 nucleotides match TRBD1. V dropped 2 bases and J dropped 3; count of bases not matched to a gene: 2. The CDR3 extends over 14 amino acids. CDR1 and CDR2 from the germline V gene are MNHEY and SMNVEV (reference sequence). For the CDR3, the DNA is TGTGCCAGCAGTTTAGGGGACAGGGTCTACGAGCAGTACTTC. It is translated as CASSLGDRVYEQYF.

The chain links TRBV4-1 to TRBJ1-2, with 9 bases identical to TRBD1. The CDR3 sequence is 17 residues long. CDR1 and CDR2 from the germline V gene are MGHRA and YSYEKL. The junction had 6 bases not matched to a gene; V was cut back by 1 base and J by 0 bases. The CDR3 here is CASSQGTGQGANYGYTF. The CDR3 DNA sequence: TGCGCCAGCAGCCAAGGAACGGGACAGGGAGCTAACTATGGCTACACCTTC.

DNA for the CDR3: TGTGCCAGCTCGAGAGGACTAGCGGGAGTGAGCTCCTACAATGAGCAGTTCTTC. Translation: CASSRGLAGVSSYNEQFF. The J gene is TRBJ2-1, the V gene TRBV18; TRBD2 matches at 13 bases. The CDR3 extends over 18 amino acids. Germline V gene data show CDR1 as KGHSH and CDR2 as LQKENI. V was clipped by 6 bases and J by 0 bases; unmatched bases: 8.

The chain is built from TRBV27 and TRBJ2-2; maybe TRBD2 (6 bases). CDR1 is MNHEY, CDR2 SMNVEV, per germline (reference sequence). The V gene lost 1 base and the J gene lost 2 bases, with 8 bases spanning the gap. This CDR3 is built from 15 residues. The DNA of the CDR3 is TGTGCCAGCAGTTTATTCGGGGGAAACACCGGGGAGCTGTTTTTT. This translates into CASSLFGGNTGELFF.

The chain links TRBV28 to TRBJ1-3; D is ambiguous. The CDR3 spans 12 residues. Trimming shortened V by 5 bases and J by 7 bases, and 9 bases separated the two germline ends. Germline V CDR1 and CDR2: MDHEN, SYDVKM. The CDR3 reads CASSPYTNTIYF. CDR3 DNA: TGTGCCAGCAGTCCATACACGAACACCATATATTTT.

The V call is TRBV28, the J call TRBJ2-7; tentative D call: TRBD2 (5 bases). The CDR3 runs to 15 residues. Germline values: CDR1 MDHEN, CDR2 SYDVKM. V lost 5 bases and J lost 1, with 15 bases in between. As DNA, the CDR3 is TGTGCCAGCAGTCATCCGGGGTCAGGTTCCTACGAGCAGTACTTC. Amino acids: CASSHPGSGSYEQYF.

This clone appeared a few times. This chain links TRBV10-3 with TRBJ1-5, with D hard to call. Germline lookup yields CDR1 ENHRY and CDR2 SYGVKD. The length of the CDR3 is 14 residues. V lost 5 bases to trimming and J lost 0 bases, with 8 bases between them. The CDR3 protein is CAISPQYSNQPQHF. CDR3 in DNA: TGTGCCATCAGTCCACAATATAGCAATCAGCCCCAGCATTTT.

The genes are TRBV6-2 or TRBV6-3 and TRBJ2-7; D remains unclear. CDR1 and CDR2 from the germline V gene are MNHEY and SVGEGT. The CDR3 contains 12 residues. Trimming removed 2 bases from V and 3 bases from J, with 5 bases in between. The CDR3 is CASSYPRYEQYF. The CDR3 DNA reads TGTGCCAGCAGTTACCCTCGCTACGAGCAGTACTTC.

J is TRBJ2-7 and V is TRBV5-1; the match to TRBD2 covers 8 bases. The CDR3 extends over 14 amino acids. V was pared by 5 bases and J by 2 bases, with 6 bases of the junction left unmatched. Germline lookup yields CDR1 SGHRS and CDR2 YFSETQ. Here the CDR3 DNA reads TGCGCCAGCAGGAAGCGGGAGATCACCTACGAGCAGTACTTC. Protein product: CASRKREITYEQYF.

V gene TRBV11-2 combines with J gene TRBJ2-7; TRBD2 matches at 12 bases. Germline V lookup: CDR1 SGHAT, CDR2 FQNNGV. V dropped 1 base and J dropped 6; count of bases not matched to a gene: 7. The CDR3 consists of 16 residues. CDR3 protein: CASSLVLAGGVFEQYF. In DNA form, the CDR3 reads TGTGCCAGCAGCTTAGTCCTAGCGGGAGGGGTGTTCGAGCAGTACTTC.

This clone was picked up one time. V usage is TRBV3-1 (or the pseudogene TRBV3-2) and J usage is TRBJ2-7; D is perhaps TRBD1 (5 bases). CDR3 length equals 13 residues. In germline, CDR1 is LGHDT, CDR2 YNNKEL (reference sequence). V shed 9 bases and J shed 7 bases, with 19 bases lying between them. The CDR3 loop is CASRGARMGEQYF. The CDR3 coding sequence is TGTGCCAGTAGGGGTGCCAGGATGGGGGAGCAGTACTTC.

The V gene is TRBV10-2, the J gene TRBJ2-7, with D possibly matching TRBD2 (7 bases). Trimming shortened V by 2 bases and J by 4 bases, and 9 bases separated the two germline ends. The V gene's germline CDR1 is WSHSY and CDR2 SAAADI. This CDR3 is 13 amino acids long. CDR3 bases: TGCGCCAGCAGTGAGAGGGGGGGGTACGAGCAGTACTTC. Its translation: CASSERGGYEQYF.

This clone turned up a few times. The V and J genes are TRBV3-1 (or the pseudogene TRBV3-2) and TRBJ1-2; 9 positions match TRBD1. Germline V gene data show CDR1 as LGHDT and CDR2 as YNNKEL (reference sequence). CDR3 length: 14 amino acids. J gave up 6 bases and V 6 bases, and 8 bases lay outside the gene matches. For the CDR3, the DNA is TGTGCCAGCAGTCGCGGGACAGGGCTTCATGGCTACACCTTC. Translated: CASSRGTGLHGYTF.

This chain links TRBV19 with TRBJ2-3; TRBD2 matches at 7 bases. The CDR3 totals 13 residues. Germline CDR1 is LNHDA and CDR2 is SQIVND (reference sequence). Germline trimming cut 6 bases from V and 0 bases from J; bases unmatched to any gene: 0. This chain's CDR3 is CASRRGSTDTQYF. The DNA of the CDR3 is TGTGCCAGTAGGCGGGGGAGCACAGATACGCAGTATTTT.

For the CDR3, the DNA is TGTGCCAGCAGCAATTGGGGGGAGGGCTACAATGAGCAGTTCTTC. It translates to CASSNWGEGYNEQFF. The chain joins TRBV28 to TRBJ2-1; 7 positions match TRBD2. CDR3 length: 15 residues. V shed 6 bases, J shed 3 bases, and the junction held 8 bases outside the gene matches. CDR1 is MDHEN and CDR2 is SYDVKM in the germline V gene.